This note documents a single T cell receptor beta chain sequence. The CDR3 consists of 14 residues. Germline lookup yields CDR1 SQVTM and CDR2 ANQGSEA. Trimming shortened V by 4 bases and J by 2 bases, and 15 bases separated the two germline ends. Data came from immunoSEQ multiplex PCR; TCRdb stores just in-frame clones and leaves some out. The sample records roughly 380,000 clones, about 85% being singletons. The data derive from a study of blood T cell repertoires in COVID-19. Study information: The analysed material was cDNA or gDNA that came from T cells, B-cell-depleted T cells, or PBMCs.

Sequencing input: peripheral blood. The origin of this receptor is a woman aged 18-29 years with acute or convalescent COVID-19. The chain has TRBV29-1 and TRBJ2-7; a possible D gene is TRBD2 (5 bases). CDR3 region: CSVAPRTSPYEQYF. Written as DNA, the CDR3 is TGCAGCGTTGCTCCTCGGACTTCCCCCTACGAGCAGTACTTC.